This is a list of T cell receptor beta chains from one sample in a study of cytomegalovirus exposure and HLA in healthy donors. This table comes from immunoSEQ multiplex PCR, and its TCRdb copy is limited to in-frame clones, with some not included. This table holds 200,000 to 250,000 clones, 75% found once. The sequenced sample consisted of PBMCs. Receptor source: a woman aged 25 to 39 in good health and CMV-seronegative. The CDR3 runs from the conserved cysteine through the conserved F or W. The order of the fields is clone size, V gene, J gene, CDR3 length, D gene, CDR3 protein, CDR3 DNA. D genes are given only for firm matches. Not every row has a clone size; where given, it reads once, few, many or a size class.

>-|TRBV9|TRBJ2-1|15|-
CASSVGPSVYNEQFF
TGTGCCAGCAGCGTAGGCCCTAGCGTATACAATGAGCAGTTCTTC
>-|TRBV2|TRBJ1-5|18|TRBD1
CASSLDRDFEDSNQPQHF
TGTGCCAGCAGTTTGGACAGGGATTTCGAAGATAGCAATCAGCCCCAGCATTTT
>few|TRBV7-2|TRBJ2-5|15|-
CASSLGGRERETQYF
TGTGCCAGCAGCTTAGGAGGCAGGGAAAGGGAGACCCAGTACTTC
>-|TRBV5-1|TRBJ2-2|14|TRBD1
CASSAGQGSGELLF
TGCGCCAGCAGCGCCGGACAGGGTTCCGGGGAGCTGCTTTTT
>-|TRBV29-1|TRBJ2-4|13|-
CSGTGDGKNIQYF
TGCAGCGGTACAGGAGACGGCAAAAACATTCAGTACTTC
>few|TRBV7-8|TRBJ2-2|12|-
CASSSYTGELFF
TGTGCCAGCAGCTCCTACACCGGGGAGCTGTTTTTT
>-|TRBV5-8|TRBJ1-2|14|TRBD1
CASSFGQDAGGYTF
TGTGCCAGCAGCTTTGGACAGGACGCAGGGGGCTACACCTTC
>-|TRBV9|TRBJ1-2|14|-
CASSDGEPSYGYTF
TGTGCCAGCAGCGACGGAGAACCCTCGTATGGCTACACCTTC
>-|TRBV18|TRBJ1-6|16|TRBD1
CASSPSRTGVGSPLHF
TGTGCCAGCTCACCGTCCCGGACAGGGGTTGGTTCACCCCTCCACTTT
>-|TRBV9|TRBJ1-2|14|-
CASSFRTDGGGYTF
TGTGCCAGCAGCTTCCGGACGGATGGGGGGGGCTACACCTTC
>-|TRBV4-1|TRBJ2-7|19|TRBD2
CASSQVVTSGRASSSEQYF
TGCGCCAGCAGCCAAGTTGTAACTAGCGGGAGGGCCAGCTCAAGCGAGCAGTACTTC
>-|TRBV6-1|TRBJ2-7|16|-
CASSEIGGSDLYEQYF
TGTGCCAGCAGTGAAATTGGCGGGTCCGACCTTTACGAGCAGTACTTC
>few|TRBV10-1|TRBJ1-2|13|-
CASTPGLSYGYTF
TGCGCCAGCACCCCGGGACTGAGCTATGGCTACACCTTC
>-|TRBV14|TRBJ1-2|14|TRBD1
CASSKQGISFGYTF
TGTGCCAGCAGCAAACAGGGGATTTCTTTTGGCTACACCTTC
>-|TRBV7-3|TRBJ1-1|16|-
CASSLRQISSSTEAFF
TGTGCCAGCAGCCTCCGACAAATTTCGAGTAGCACTGAAGCTTTCTTT
>few|TRBV11-3|TRBJ2-2|15|TRBD1
CASSAGQGDTGELFF
TGTGCCAGCAGCGCCGGACAGGGCGACACCGGGGAGCTGTTTTTT
>-|TRBV7-6|TRBJ1-1|14|TRBD1
CASSLATGGTEAFF
TGTGCCAGCAGCTTAGCCACAGGGGGCACTGAAGCTTTCTTT
>-|TRBV5-1|TRBJ2-1|16|TRBD2
CASSLVSGLAGYEQFF
TGCGCCAGCAGCTTGGTTTCGGGACTAGCGGGATATGAGCAGTTCTTC
>-|TRBV27|TRBJ2-7|15|-
CASVARGGPSYEQYF
TGTGCCAGCGTGGCGAGGGGGGGTCCATCTTACGAGCAGTACTTC
>few|TRBV11-2|TRBJ2-7|14|-
CASRGGASVNEQYF
TGTGCCAGCAGGGGGGGGGCCTCTGTGAACGAGCAGTACTTC
>-|TRBV28|TRBJ2-3|14|TRBD1
CASSLGQDTDTQYF
TGTGCCAGCAGTCTGGGACAGGACACAGATACGCAGTATTTT
>-|TRBV28|TRBJ1-2|14|-
CASSLGGNYYGYTF
TGTGCCAGCAGTCTGGGGGGGAATTACTATGGCTACACCTTC
>-|TRBV7-6|TRBJ1-6|15|TRBD1
CASSPRTGNNSPLHF
TGTGCCAGCAGCCCACGGACAGGAAATAATTCACCCCTCCACTTT
>-|TRBV7-9|TRBJ2-3|11|-
CASSHTDTQYF
TGTGCCAGCAGCCACACAGATACGCAGTATTTT
>-|TRBV5-1|TRBJ1-6|16|-
CASSPGGAASSSPLHF
TGCGCCAGCAGCCCGGGGGGGGCAGCATCAAGTTCACCCCTCCACTTT
>few|TRBV6-1|TRBJ2-3|15|TRBD1
CASSAWTGVTDTQYF
TGTGCCAGCAGTGCTTGGACAGGGGTCACAGATACGCAGTATTTT
>-|TRBV5-1|TRBJ2-7|13|-
CASSLGITYEQYF
TGCGCCAGCAGCCTCGGGATCACCTACGAGCAGTACTTC
>-|TRBV10-1|TRBJ2-5|13|-
CASSESGLETQYF
TGCGCCAGCAGTGAAAGCGGTTTGGAGACCCAGTACTTC
>-|TRBV6-5|TRBJ2-1|15|TRBD2
CASSSGTSGINEQFF
TGTGCCAGCAGTTCGGGGACTAGCGGGATCAATGAGCAGTTCTTC
>-|TRBV5-1|TRBJ2-2|14|TRBD1
CASSLTGVPGELFF
TGCGCCAGCAGCTTAACAGGGGTTCCCGGGGAGCTGTTTTTT
>-|TRBV6-5|TRBJ2-1|13|-
CASSYGGNNEQFF
TGTGCCAGCAGTTACGGCGGGAACAATGAGCAGTTCTTC
>-|TRBV14|TRBJ2-1|15|-
CASSQGRPRTHEQFF
TGTGCCAGCAGCCAAGGGAGACCCCGAACACATGAGCAGTTCTTC
>-|TRBV5-1|TRBJ1-5|14|-
CASSLDGANQPQHF
TGCGCCAGCAGCTTGGATGGGGCCAATCAGCCCCAGCATTTT
>once|TRBV19|TRBJ2-3|15|-
CASSIRPEGTDTQYF
TGTGCCAGTAGTATACGCCCAGAAGGCACAGATACGCAGTATTTT
>-|TRBV6-5|TRBJ2-5|13|-
CASRGTGKETQYF
TGTGCCAGCAGGGGAACGGGGAAAGAGACCCAGTACTTC
>-|TRBV11-2|TRBJ2-1|15|TRBD1
CASSFTQGTYNEQFF
TGTGCCAGCAGCTTCACACAGGGGACCTACAATGAGCAGTTCTTC
>-|TRBV7-6|TRBJ1-1|16|-
CASSLEMGTGSTEAFF
TGTGCCAGCAGCTTAGAGATGGGAACAGGGAGCACTGAAGCTTTCTTT
>-|TRBV5-1|TRBJ2-1|17|-
CASSFPDEGRIYNEQFF
TGCGCCAGCAGCTTCCCGGACGAGGGCAGGATCTACAATGAGCAGTTCTTC
>-|TRBV5-1|TRBJ2-7|13|TRBD1
CASNAGQGFEQYF
TGCGCCAGCAATGCGGGACAGGGTTTCGAGCAGTACTTC
>-|TRBV19|TRBJ2-1|20|-
CASSIRQGMAGGRSYNEQFF
TGTGCCAGTAGCATCAGACAGGGAATGGCGGGAGGCCGCTCCTACAATGAGCAGTTCTTC
>-|TRBV6-6|TRBJ2-5|15|TRBD2
CASSWGGEGQETQYF
TGTGCCAGCAGTTGGGGGGGGGAGGGGCAAGAGACCCAGTACTTC
>-|TRBV5-8|TRBJ2-7|13|-
CASSLGSTYEQYF
TGTGCCAGCAGCTTGGGTAGTACGTACGAGCAGTACTTC
>-|TRBV5-4|TRBJ1-1|14|-
CASSDRTEDTEAFF
TGTGCCAGCAGCGATCGGACAGAAGACACTGAAGCTTTCTTT
>-|TRBV6-1|TRBJ1-1|11|-
CASRQDTEAFF
TGTGCCAGCAGACAAGATACTGAAGCTTTCTTT
>-|TRBV14|TRBJ1-2|14|TRBD1
CASSPGQNLYGYTF
TGTGCCAGCAGCCCGGGACAGAACCTCTATGGCTACACCTTC
>-|TRBV5-1|TRBJ2-7|15|TRBD2
CASSLEVAGQYEQYF
TGCGCCAGCAGCTTGGAGGTAGCGGGACAATACGAGCAGTACTTC
>once|TRBV30|TRBJ1-1|13|TRBD1
CAWRDRGYTEAFF
TGTGCCTGGAGGGACAGGGGATATACTGAAGCTTTCTTT
>-|TRBV5-1|TRBJ2-2|15|-
CASSLDLQFTGELFF
TGCGCCAGCAGCTTGGACTTACAGTTCACCGGGGAGCTGTTTTTT
>-|TRBV6-5|TRBJ1-1|14|-
CASSELTGNTEAFF
TGTGCCAGCAGTGAACTAACAGGGAACACTGAAGCTTTCTTT
>-|TRBV7-9|TRBJ2-5|15|-
CASSPLGGEQETQYF
TGTGCCAGCAGCCCTTTAGGAGGCGAGCAAGAGACCCAGTACTTC
>-|TRBV11-2|TRBJ2-5|13|-
CASSLGGQETQYF
TGTGCCAGCTCATTGGGCGGGCAAGAGACCCAGTACTTC
>few|TRBV5-4|TRBJ2-5|18|TRBD2
CASSLLGTGLAGEETQYF
TGTGCCAGCAGCTTGCTGGGAACTGGACTAGCGGGGGAGGAGACCCAGTACTTC
>-|TRBV7-9|TRBJ2-5|14|TRBD2
CASSLASGRETQYF
TGTGCCAGCAGCTTAGCTAGCGGGAGAGAGACCCAGTACTTC
>-|TRBV30|TRBJ2-4|17|TRBD1
CAWSGGTGIKAKNIQYF
TGTGCCTGGAGTGGGGGGACAGGGATTAAAGCCAAAAACATTCAGTACTTC
>-|TRBV4-1|TRBJ2-1|17|TRBD2
CASSHGTSGGYYNEQFF
TGCGCCAGCAGCCACGGGACTAGCGGGGGGTACTACAATGAGCAGTTCTTC
>-|TRBV7-9|TRBJ1-3|16|-
CASSRRTESSGNTIYF
TGTGCCAGCAGCCGCCGGACAGAGAGCTCTGGAAACACCATATATTTT
>few|TRBV19|TRBJ1-1|14|-
CASAQWGDSTEAFF
TGTGCCAGTGCCCAGTGGGGGGATAGCACTGAAGCTTTCTTT
>-|TRBV7-2|TRBJ2-3|16|TRBD1
CASSSGTGGFTDTQYF
TGTGCCAGCAGCTCAGGGACAGGGGGCTTCACAGATACGCAGTATTTT
>-|TRBV5-6|TRBJ1-5|15|TRBD1
CASSSAGTGNQPQHF
TGTGCCAGCAGCTCCGCCGGGACAGGGAATCAGCCCCAGCATTTT
>-|TRBV7-9|TRBJ1-1|13|-
CASSPPGVGEAFF
TGTGCCAGCAGCCCCCCGGGAGTAGGTGAAGCTTTCTTT